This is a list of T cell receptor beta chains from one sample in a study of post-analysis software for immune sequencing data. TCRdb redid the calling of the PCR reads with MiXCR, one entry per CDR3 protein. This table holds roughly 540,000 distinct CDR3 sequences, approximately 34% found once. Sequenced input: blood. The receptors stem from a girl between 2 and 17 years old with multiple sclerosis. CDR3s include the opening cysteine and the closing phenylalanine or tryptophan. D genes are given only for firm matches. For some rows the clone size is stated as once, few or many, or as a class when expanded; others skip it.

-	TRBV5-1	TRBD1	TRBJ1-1	TGCGCCAGCAGCTTGGGGACAGGGGGCGCAACTGAAGCTTTCTTT	CASSLGTGGATEAFF
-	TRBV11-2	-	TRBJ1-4	TGTGCCAGCAGCTTGGGTCAGGGACGGAATGAAAAACTGTTTTTT	CASSLGQGRNEKLFF
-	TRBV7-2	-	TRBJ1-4	TGTGCCAGCAGCTTATTTGCAGGGCAGGACGAAAAACTGTTTTTT	CASSLFAGQDEKLFF
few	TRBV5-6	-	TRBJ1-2	TGTGCCAGCAGCTTGTTTAGGGAGGCTGCTAACTATGGCTACACCTTC	CASSLFREAANYGYTF
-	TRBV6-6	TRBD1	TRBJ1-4	TGTGCCAGCAGTTATTGGGGACAGGGAACTGAAAAACTGTTTTTT	CASSYWGQGTEKLFF
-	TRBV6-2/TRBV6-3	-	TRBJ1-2	TGTGCCAGCAGTTTCCGACACCTCAATAACTATAGCTACACCTTC	CASSFRHLNNYSYTF
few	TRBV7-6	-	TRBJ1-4	TGTGCCAGCAGCTTAGCCCAGGGAGTTGAACCAACTAAACTAGAAAAACTGTTTTTT	CASSLAQGVEPTKLEKLFF
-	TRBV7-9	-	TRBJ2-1	TGTGCCAGCAGCTTACTTAGTGCGGGGTCCTACAATGAGCAGTTCTTC	CASSLLSAGSYNEQFF
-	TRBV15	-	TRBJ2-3	TGTGCCACCTCCACAGGTGATACGCAGTATTTT	CATSTGDTQYF
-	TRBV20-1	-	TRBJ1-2	TGCAGTTCCTTGGGTGGTAGGAACTATGGCTACACCTTC	CSSLGGRNYGYTF
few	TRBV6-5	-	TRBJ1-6	TGTGCCAGCAGTTACTCACGGGTTTCACCCCTCCACTTT	CASSYSRVSPLHF
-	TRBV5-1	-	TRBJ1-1	TGCGCCAGCAGCACGGGACACCTAACTGGCACTGAAGCTTTCTTT	CASSTGHLTGTEAFF
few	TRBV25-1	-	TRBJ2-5	TGTGCCAGCAGTACCCGGGACATAGAGACCCAGTACTTC	CASSTRDIETQYF
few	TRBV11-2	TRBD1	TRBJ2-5	TGTGCCAGCAGCTTAGGGCAGGGGGCTGAAGAGACCCAGTACTTC	CASSLGQGAEETQYF
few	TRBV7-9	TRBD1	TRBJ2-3	TGTGCCAGCAGCTTACGGACAGGGCCGGGAGATACGCAGTATTTT	CASSLRTGPGDTQYF
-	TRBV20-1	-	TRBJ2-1	TGCAGTCTCTTACTCAGGGGGGATGAGCAGTTCTTC	CSLLLRGDEQFF
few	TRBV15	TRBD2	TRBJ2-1	TGTGCCACCAGCAGAGATGCAAGGCGGACTAGCGGGGTTGTAGGGCAGTTCTTC	CATSRDARRTSGVVGQFF
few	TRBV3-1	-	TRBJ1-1	TGTGCCAGCAGCCAAGGCTTGGGAGCCACTGAAGCTTTCTTT	CASSQGLGATEAFF
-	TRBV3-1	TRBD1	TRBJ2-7	TGTGCCAGCAGCCAAAATCTGAGACAGGGGGTTTACGAGCAGTACTTC	CASSQNLRQGVYEQYF
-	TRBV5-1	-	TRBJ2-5	TGCGCCAGCAGCCTCCCCCGACAAGTAGAAGAGACCCAGTACTTC	CASSLPRQVEETQYF
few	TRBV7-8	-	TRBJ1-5	TGTGCCAGCAGCCCCGAAATGGCAGCCAATCAGCCCCAGCATTTT	CASSPEMAANQPQHF
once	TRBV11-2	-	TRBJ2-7	TGTGCCAGCAGCTTAGAGTACAGGCCACCGTACGAGCAGTACTTC	CASSLEYRPPYEQYF
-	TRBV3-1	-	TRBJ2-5	TGTGCCAGCAGCCAAGGCCGATCCAACGAAGAGACCCAGTACTTC	CASSQGRSNEETQYF
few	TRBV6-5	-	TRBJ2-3	TGTGCCAGCAGTTACAGTACCGGTAGCACAGATACGCAGTATTTT	CASSYSTGSTDTQYF
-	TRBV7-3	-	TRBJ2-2	TGTGCCAGCAGCCCCGGGAGCCAGGGTGTCGGGAACACCGGGGAGCTGTTTTTT	CASSPGSQGVGNTGELFF
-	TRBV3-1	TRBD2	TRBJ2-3	TGTGCCAGCAGCCAAAAGCGGGGAGATACGCAGTATTTT	CASSQKRGDTQYF
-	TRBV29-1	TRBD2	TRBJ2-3	TGCAGCGTGAATCTCCTAGCGGGGGCCACAGATACGCAGTATTTT	CSVNLLAGATDTQYF
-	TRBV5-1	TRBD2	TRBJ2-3	TGCGCCAGCAGCTTCGGGGCTAGCGGGGGGACAGATACGCAGTATTTT	CASSFGASGGTDTQYF
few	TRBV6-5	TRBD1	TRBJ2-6	TGTGCCAGCAGTTACCCCGGGACAGGGGTCTCTGGGGCCAACGTCCTGACTTTC	CASSYPGTGVSGANVLTF
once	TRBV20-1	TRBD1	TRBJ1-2	TGCAGTGCTAGGGCTCCGGGACAGGACTATGGCTACACCTTC	CSARAPGQDYGYTF
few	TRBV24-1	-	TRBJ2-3	TGTGCCACCAGTGACCAAGGGCGGGCAGATACGCAGTATTTT	CATSDQGRADTQYF
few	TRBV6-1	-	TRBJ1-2	TGTGCCAGCAGTGAAGCAGGGCCGGGTGACGTCTATGGCTACACCTTC	CASSEAGPGDVYGYTF
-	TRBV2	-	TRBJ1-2	TGTGCCAGCAGTTTACAGGGCCGAGCTAACTATGGCTACACCTTC	CASSLQGRANYGYTF
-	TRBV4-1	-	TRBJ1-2	TGCGCCAGCAGCCAGAGACGGGGGGCGGTAGGCTACACCTTC	CASSQRRGAVGYTF
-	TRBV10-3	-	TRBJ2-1	TGTGCCATCAGTGAAGTTGGCTCCTCTGGTGAGCAGTTCTTC	CAISEVGSSGEQFF
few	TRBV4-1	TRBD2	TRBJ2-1	TGCGCCAGCAGCCAAGCGCTAGCGGGGGGCCCGGGGGATGATGAGCAGTTCTTC	CASSQALAGGPGDDEQFF
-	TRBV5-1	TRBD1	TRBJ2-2	TGCGCCAGCAGCCGGACAGGGTCGCGCGGGAACACCGGGGAGCTGTTTTTT	CASSRTGSRGNTGELFF
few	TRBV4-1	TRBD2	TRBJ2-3	TGCGCCAGCAGCCAGGTTACAGCGGGACTTCTACGCACAGATACGCAGTATTTT	CASSQVTAGLLRTDTQYF
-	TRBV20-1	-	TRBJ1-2	TGCAGTGCTAGATCAGGGGATAACTATGGCTACACCTTC	CSARSGDNYGYTF
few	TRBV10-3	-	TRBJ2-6	TGTGCCATCAGTGAGTTTATGGCCAGGGTGGCTGGGGCCAACGTCCTGACTTTC	CAISEFMARVAGANVLTF
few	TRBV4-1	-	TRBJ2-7	TGCGCCAGCAGCCAAGTTGGTTCGGCCCTAAAGTACTTC	CASSQVGSALKYF
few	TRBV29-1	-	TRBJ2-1	TGCAGCGCCGGTAGGGCAGGGTCCTACAATGAGCAGTTCTTC	CSAGRAGSYNEQFF
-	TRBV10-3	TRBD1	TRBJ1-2	TGTGCCATGACAGGGGGCGCAAGGTATGGCTACACCTTC	CAMTGGARYGYTF
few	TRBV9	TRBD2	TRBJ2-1	TGTGCCAGCAGCGATCAGCGGGGCAGCAATGAGCAGTTCTTC	CASSDQRGSNEQFF
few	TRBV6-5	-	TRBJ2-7	TGTGCCAGCAGTTACGCGAGGGTCCCACACGAGCAGTACTTC	CASSYARVPHEQYF
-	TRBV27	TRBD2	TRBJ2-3	TGTACCAGCAGTACTCTAGCGGGGGGCACAGATACGCAGTATTTT	CTSSTLAGGTDTQYF
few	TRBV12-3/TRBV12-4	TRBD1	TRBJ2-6	TGTGCCAGCAGTTTCGGCAGGGGGCTCCCTGGGGCCAACGTCCTGACTTTC	CASSFGRGLPGANVLTF
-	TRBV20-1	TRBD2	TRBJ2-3	TGCAGTGCTAGAGATCTACGAGCGGGGAGCACAGATACGCAGTATTTT	CSARDLRAGSTDTQYF
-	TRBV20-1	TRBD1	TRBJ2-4	TGCAGTGCCCTACCTGACAGGGTTCGAGCCAAGAACATTCAGTACTTC	CSALPDRVRAKNIQYF
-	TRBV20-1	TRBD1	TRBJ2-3	TGCAGTGCCTGGACAGGGGGGGCAGATACGCAGTATTTT	CSAWTGGADTQYF
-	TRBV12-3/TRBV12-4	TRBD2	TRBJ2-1	TGTGCCAGCAGTCCTCCCCCAGCGGGGGGTGACAATGAGCAGTTCTTC	CASSPPPAGGDNEQFF
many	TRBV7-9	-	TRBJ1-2	TGTGCCAGCAGCTTGGGGGGGAATGGCTACACCTTC	CASSLGGNGYTF
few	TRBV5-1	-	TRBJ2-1	TGCGCCAGCAGCTATCTAGTTGCTAACAATGAGCAGTTCTTC	CASSYLVANNEQFF
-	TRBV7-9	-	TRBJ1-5	TGTGCCAGCAGCTTAGGGGGTATAGGCAATCAGCCCCAGCATTTT	CASSLGGIGNQPQHF
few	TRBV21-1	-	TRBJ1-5	TGTGCCAGCAGCAAGAGAAGTCAGCCCCAGCATTTT	CASSKRSQPQHF